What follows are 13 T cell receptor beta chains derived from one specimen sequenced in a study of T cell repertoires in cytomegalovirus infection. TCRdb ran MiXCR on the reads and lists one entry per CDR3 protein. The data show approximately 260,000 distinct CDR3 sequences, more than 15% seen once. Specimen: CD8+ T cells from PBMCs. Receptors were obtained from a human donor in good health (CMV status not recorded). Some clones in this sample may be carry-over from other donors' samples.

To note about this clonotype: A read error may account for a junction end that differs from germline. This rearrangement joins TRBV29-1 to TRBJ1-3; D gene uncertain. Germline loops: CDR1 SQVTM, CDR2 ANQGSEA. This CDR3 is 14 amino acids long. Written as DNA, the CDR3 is TGCTGCGTTGGTGTAGGGATCTCTGGAAACACCATATATTTT. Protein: CCVGVGISGNTIYF. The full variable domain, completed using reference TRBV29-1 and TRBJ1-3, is SAVISQKPSRDICQRGTSLTIQCQVDSQVTMMFWYRQQPGQSLTLIATANQGSEATYESGFVIDKFPISRPNLTFSTLTVSNMSPEDSSIYLCCVGVGISGNTIYFGEGSWLTVV.

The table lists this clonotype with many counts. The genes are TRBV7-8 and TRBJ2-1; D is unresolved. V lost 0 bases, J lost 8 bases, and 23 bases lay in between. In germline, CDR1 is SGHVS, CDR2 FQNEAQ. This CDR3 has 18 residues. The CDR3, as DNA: TGTGCCAGCAGCTTAGCGTTAGGCGAGAAAAGTAACAATTATGAGCAGTTCTTC. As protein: CASSLALGEKSNNYEQFF.

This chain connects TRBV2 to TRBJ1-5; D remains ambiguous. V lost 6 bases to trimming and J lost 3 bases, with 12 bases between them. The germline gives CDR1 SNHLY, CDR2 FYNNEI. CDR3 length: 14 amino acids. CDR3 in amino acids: CASSDRDDNQPQHF. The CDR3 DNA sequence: TGTGCCAGCAGCGATAGAGACGACAATCAGCCCCAGCATTTT.

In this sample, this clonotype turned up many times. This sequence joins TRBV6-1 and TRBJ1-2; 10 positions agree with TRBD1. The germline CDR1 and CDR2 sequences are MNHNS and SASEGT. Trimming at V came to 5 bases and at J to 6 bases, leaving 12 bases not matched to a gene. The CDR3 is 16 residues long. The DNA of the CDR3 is TGTGCCAGCAGTTTCCATGGGGGACAGGGGAAGGATGGCTACACCTTC. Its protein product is CASSFHGGQGKDGYTF.

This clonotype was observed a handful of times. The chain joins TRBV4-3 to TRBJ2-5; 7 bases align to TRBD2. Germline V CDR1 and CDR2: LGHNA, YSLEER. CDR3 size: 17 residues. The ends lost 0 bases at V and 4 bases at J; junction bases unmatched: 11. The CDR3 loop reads CASSQDLLRGFAETQYF. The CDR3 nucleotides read TGCGCCAGCAGCCAAGATCTTTTGCGGGGGTTTGCAGAGACCCAGTACTTC.

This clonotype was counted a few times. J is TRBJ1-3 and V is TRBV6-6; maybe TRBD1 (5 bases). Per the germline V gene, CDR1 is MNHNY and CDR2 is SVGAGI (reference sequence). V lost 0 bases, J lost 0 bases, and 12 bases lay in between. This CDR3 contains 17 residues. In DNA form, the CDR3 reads TGTGCCAGCAGTTACTCGGGCCCAGGGCCCTCTGGAAACACCATATATTTT. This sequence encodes CASSYSGPGPSGNTIYF.

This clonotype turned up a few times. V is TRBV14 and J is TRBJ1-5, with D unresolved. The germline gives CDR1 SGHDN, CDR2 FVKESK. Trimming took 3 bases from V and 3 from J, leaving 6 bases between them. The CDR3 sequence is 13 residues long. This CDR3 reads CASSQGNNQPQHF. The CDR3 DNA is TGTGCCAGCAGCCAGGGGAACAATCAGCCCCAGCATTTT.

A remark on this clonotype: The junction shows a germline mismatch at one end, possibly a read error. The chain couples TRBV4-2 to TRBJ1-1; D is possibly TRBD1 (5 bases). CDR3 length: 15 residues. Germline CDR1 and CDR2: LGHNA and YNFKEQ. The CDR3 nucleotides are TGTGCCAGCAGTACACATCTCCAGGGAGACACTGAAGCTCTCTTT. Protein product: CASSTHLQGDTEALF.

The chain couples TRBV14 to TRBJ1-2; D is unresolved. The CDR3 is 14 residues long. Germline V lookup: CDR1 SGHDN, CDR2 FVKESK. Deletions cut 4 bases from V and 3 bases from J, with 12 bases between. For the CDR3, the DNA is TGTGCCAGCAGCCCAGTCGGGGTGTACTATGGCTACACCTTC. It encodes CASSPVGVYYGYTF.

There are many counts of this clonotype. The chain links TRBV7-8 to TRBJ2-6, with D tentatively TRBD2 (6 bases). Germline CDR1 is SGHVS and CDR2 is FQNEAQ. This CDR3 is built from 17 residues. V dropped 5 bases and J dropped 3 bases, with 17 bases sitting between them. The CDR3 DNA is TGTGCCAGCAGCGCACGACTAGATCTGGGTGGGGCCAACGTCCTGACTTTC. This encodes CASSARLDLGGANVLTF.

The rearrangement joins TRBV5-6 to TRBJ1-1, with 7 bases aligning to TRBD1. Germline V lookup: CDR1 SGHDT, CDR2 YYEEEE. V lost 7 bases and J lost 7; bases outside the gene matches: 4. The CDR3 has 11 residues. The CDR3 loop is CASDRAGEAFF. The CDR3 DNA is TGTGCCAGCGACAGGGCTGGTGAAGCTTTCTTT. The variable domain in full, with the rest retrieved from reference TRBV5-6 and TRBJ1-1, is DAGVTQSPTHLIKTRGQQVTLRCSPKSGHDTVSWYQQALGQGPQFIFQYYEEEERQRGNFPDRFSGHQFPNYSSELNVNALLLGDSALYLCASDRAGEAFFGQGTRLTVV.

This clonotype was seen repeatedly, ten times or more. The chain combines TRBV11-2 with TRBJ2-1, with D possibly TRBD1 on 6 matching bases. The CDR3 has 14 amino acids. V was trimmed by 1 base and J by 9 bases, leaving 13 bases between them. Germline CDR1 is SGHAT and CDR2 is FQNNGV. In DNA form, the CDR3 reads TGTGCCAGCAGCTTAGGGGCAGGGGCCGGTGAGCAGTTCTTC. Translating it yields CASSLGAGAGEQFF.

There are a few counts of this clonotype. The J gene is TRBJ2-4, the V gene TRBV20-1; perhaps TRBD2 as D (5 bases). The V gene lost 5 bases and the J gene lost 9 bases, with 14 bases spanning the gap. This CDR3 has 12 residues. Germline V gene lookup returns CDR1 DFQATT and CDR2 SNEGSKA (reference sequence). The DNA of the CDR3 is TGCAGTGCTCTTACGGGGTTGGGCATTCAGTACTTC. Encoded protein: CSALTGLGIQYF.